This TCR beta chain originates from a study of blood T cells in healthy people across ages. A remark on this clonotype: The antigen remains unidentified.

A sample-barcoded 5' primer and a J-beta primer mix were used in a second PCR of roughly 7 to 12 cycles. TCRdb processed the 5' RACE reads anew with MiXCR; each CDR3 protein has one entry. The sample consists of fewer than 600,000 distinct CDR3 sequences, about 26% of them appearing once. Study-wide points: A roughly linear age-dependent decrease characterized TCR beta diversity per million T cells.

CDR3 length equals 13 residues. V was trimmed by 3 bases and J by 3 bases, leaving 7 bases between them. The germline V gene has CDR1 KGHSH and CDR2 LQKENI. These sequences were also reported in another study, on T cells of mothers and their children.

The rearrangement links TRBV18 to TRBJ2-3; D gene uncertain. This clonotype was sampled from a boy between 2 and 10 years old in good health. Sequencing used blood. CDR3 in DNA: TGTGCCAGCTCACCGAGGTTGACAGATACGCAGTATTTT. Encoded protein: CASSPRLTDTQYF.